This T cell receptor beta chain comes out of a study of blood T cells in healthy people across ages. PCR was performed a second time for about 7 to 11 cycles using a sample-barcoded 5' primer and a J-beta primer mix. TCRdb itself ran the 5' RACE reads through MiXCR, one entry per CDR3 protein. The sample includes hundreds of thousands of distinct CDR3 sequences, around 50% of them seen just once. CDR1 and CDR2 (germline): SGHAT, FQDESV (reference sequence). The CDR3 has 19 residues. The sequence derives from a man older than 75 in good health. Material for sequencing was blood. The genes are TRBV11-1 and TRBJ2-1, with TRBD2 identical over 15 bases. The DNA matches TRBJ2-7 better at its end, which makes the J call doubtful. The CDR3 region is CASSQTGTSGRLSYNEQYF. In nucleotides, the CDR3 is TGTGCCAGCAGCCAAACCGGGACTAGCGGGAGGCTATCCTACAATGAGCAGTACTTC.